A selection of T cell receptor beta chains follows, all from one sample in a study of blood T cell repertoires in COVID-19. Clones were read by immunoSEQ multiplex PCR, and TCRdb kept only the in-frame ones, dropping some. The sample has approximately 230,000 clones, around 86% seen once. Sequenced material: peripheral blood. The receptors stem from a man aged 25-45 years who had recovered from COVID-19. Each CDR3 is given with its conserved first and last residue. The D gene is left open where the match is weak. Size is omitted from some rows. Given values are once, few, many or a class for expanded clones.

-	TRBJ2-2	-	TRBV5-4	CASRPFGAAGELFF	TGTGCCAGCAGGCCATTTGGGGCGGCCGGGGAGCTGTTTTTT
-	TRBJ2-3	-	TRBV18	CASSPGYEGFADTQYF	TGTGCCAGCTCACCAGGCTACGAGGGATTCGCAGATACGCAGTATTTT
-	TRBJ2-7	TRBD1	TRBV10-1	CASSEVRGGEGEQYF	TGCGCCAGCAGTGAGGTTAGAGGGGGCGAAGGCGAGCAGTACTTC
-	TRBJ2-3	-	TRBV7-9	CASSLTAADTQYF	TGTGCCAGCAGCTTAACGGCGGCCGATACGCAGTATTTT
-	TRBJ1-5	TRBD1	TRBV6-4	CASSEVSTGEKWDQPQHF	TGTGCCAGCAGTGAGGTTTCAACAGGGGAAAAGTGGGATCAGCCCCAGCATTTT
-	TRBJ2-3	-	TRBV11-3	CASSLEAGMGADTQYF	TGTGCCAGCAGCTTAGAGGCGGGGATGGGCGCAGATACGCAGTATTTT
-	TRBJ1-3	-	TRBV7-2	CASSLYGGRNTIYF	TGTGCCAGCAGCTTATATGGGGGCAGAAACACCATATATTTT
-	TRBJ2-7	-	TRBV30	CAWIGGSSYEQYF	TGTGCCTGGATTGGGGGCAGCTCCTACGAGCAGTACTTC
few	TRBJ2-7	TRBD2	TRBV10-3	CATLPGGFQPYEQYF	TGTGCCACTCTCCCGGGAGGGTTCCAGCCCTACGAGCAGTACTTC
-	TRBJ2-1	TRBD2	TRBV24-1	CATRSGGAAQNEQFF	TGTGCCACCCGTAGCGGGGGGGCCGCTCAGAATGAGCAGTTCTTC
-	TRBJ2-7	TRBD2	TRBV5-1	CASSRSGGLQTKYEQYF	TGCGCCAGCAGTAGGAGCGGGGGGCTACAGACGAAATACGAGCAGTACTTC
-	TRBJ2-3	-	TRBV5-1	CARGAIRAPGADTQYF	TGCGCCCGCGGGGCTATTAGGGCCCCGGGGGCAGATACGCAGTATTTT
-	TRBJ2-5	TRBD1	TRBV5-6	CASSTTTGGGETQYF	TGTGCCAGCAGCACCACGACAGGGGGCGGGGAGACCCAGTACTTC
once	TRBJ2-7	-	TRBV28	CASRASGYEQYF	TGTGCCAGCAGGGCGTCAGGGTACGAGCAGTACTTC
-	TRBJ2-5	-	TRBV28	CASSFAGEETQYF	TGTGCCAGCAGTTTCGCAGGGGAAGAGACCCAGTACTTC